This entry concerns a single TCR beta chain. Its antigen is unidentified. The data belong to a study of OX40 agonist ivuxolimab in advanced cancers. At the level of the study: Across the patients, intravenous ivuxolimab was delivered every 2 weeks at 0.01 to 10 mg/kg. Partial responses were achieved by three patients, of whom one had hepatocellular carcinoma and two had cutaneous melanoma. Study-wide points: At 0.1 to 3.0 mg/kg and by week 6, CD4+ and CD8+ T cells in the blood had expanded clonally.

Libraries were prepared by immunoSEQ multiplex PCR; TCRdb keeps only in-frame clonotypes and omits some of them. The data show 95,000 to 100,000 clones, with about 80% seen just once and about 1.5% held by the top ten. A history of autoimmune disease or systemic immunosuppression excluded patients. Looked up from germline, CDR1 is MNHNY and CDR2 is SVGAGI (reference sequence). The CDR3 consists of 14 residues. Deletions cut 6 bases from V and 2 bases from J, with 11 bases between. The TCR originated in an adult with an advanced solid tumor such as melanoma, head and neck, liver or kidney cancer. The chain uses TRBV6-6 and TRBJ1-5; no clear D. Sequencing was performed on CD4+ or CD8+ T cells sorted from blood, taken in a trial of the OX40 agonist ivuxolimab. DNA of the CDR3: TGTGCCAGCAGACGAAGACGGGGCAATCAGCCCCAGCATTTT. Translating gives CASRRRRGNQPQHF.